This T cell receptor beta chain was found in a study of blood T cell repertoires in COVID-19. Original handling: It was from reference gene primer amplification that nucleated cell counts were estimated. Some clones are missing from TCRdb's copy, which holds only in-frame ones; the method was immunoSEQ multiplex PCR. V, J and clone size were drawn from that table, and D and trimming were deduced from the DNA. The profile shows about 190,000 clones, over 80% of them singletons. V was shortened by 8 bases and J by 2 bases, with 19 bases between the two germline ends. The CDR3 spans 16 residues. Germline CDR1 is WNHNN and CDR2 is SYGVQD (reference sequence). This clone came up a few times.

The chain joins TRBV10-1 to TRBJ1-5; maybe TRBD1 (5 bases). The sequence was collected from a middle-aged woman with acute or convalescent COVID-19. Sequenced: peripheral blood. Here the CDR3 reads CASGEGPRVGNQPQHF. The CDR3 DNA is TGCGCCAGCGGGGAGGGACCGCGAGTTGGCAATCAGCCCCAGCATTTT.